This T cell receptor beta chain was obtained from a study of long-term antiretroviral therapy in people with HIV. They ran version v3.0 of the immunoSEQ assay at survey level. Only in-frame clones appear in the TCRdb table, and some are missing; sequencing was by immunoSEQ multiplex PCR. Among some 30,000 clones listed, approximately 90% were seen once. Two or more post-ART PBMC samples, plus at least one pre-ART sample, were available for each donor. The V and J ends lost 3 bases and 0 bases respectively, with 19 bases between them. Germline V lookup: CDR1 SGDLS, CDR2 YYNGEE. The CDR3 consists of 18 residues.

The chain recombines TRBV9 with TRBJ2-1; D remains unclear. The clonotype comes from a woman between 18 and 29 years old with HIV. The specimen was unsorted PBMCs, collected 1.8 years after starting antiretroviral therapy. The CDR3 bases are TGTGCCAGCAGCGCGATAGATTATGGGTTTGGCTCCTACAATGAGCAGTTCTTC. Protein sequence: CASSAIDYGFGSYNEQFF.